Below, one T cell receptor beta chain is given with its context. Its antigen is as yet unknown. Following a re-call of the 5' RACE reads, TCRdb has one entry per CDR3 protein and lacks DNA. The sample totals 500,000 to 700,000 distinct CDR3 sequences. This sample is part of a study of T cells expressing NK-cell markers. The study, taken as a whole, reports: The CD3+CD56-NKG2C+ fraction was also led by these clonotypes in a handful of donors.

The CDR3 sequence is 13 residues long. Germline CDR1 is GTSNPN and CDR2 is SVGIG (reference sequence). The sequence derives from a man between 18 and 29 years old in good health. The chain uses TRBV30 and TRBJ2-1; the D call from TCRdb, TRBD2, cannot be confirmed without DNA. The specimen sequenced was blood T cells: a sorted CD56 or NKG2C T cell subset, CD4+ or CD8+ T cells, or bulk PBMC T cells (not recorded which). The CDR3 reads CAGERGSRAEQFF.